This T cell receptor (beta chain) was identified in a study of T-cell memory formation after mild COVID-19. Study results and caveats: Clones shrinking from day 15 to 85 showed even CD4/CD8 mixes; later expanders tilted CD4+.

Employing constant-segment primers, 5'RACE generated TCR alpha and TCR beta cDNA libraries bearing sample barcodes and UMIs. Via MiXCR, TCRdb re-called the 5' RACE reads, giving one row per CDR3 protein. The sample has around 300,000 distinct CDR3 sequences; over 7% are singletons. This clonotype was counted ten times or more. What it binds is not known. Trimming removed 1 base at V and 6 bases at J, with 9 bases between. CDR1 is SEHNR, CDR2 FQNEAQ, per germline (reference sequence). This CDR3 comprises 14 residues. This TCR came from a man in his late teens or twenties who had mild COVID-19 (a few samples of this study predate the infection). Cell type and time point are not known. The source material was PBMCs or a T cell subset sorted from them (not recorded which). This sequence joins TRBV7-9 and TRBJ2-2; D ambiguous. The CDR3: CASSLEDVSGELFF. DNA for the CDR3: TGTGCCAGCAGCTTAGAGGACGTGTCCGGGGAGCTGTTTTTT.